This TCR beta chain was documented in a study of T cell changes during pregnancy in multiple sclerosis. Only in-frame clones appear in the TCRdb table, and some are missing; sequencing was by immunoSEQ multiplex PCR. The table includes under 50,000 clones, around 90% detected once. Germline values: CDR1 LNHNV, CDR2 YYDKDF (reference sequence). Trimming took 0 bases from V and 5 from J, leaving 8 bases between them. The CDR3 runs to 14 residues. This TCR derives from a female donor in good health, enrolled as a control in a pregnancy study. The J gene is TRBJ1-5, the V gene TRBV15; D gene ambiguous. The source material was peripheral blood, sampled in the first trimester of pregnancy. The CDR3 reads CATSRDFSDQPQHF. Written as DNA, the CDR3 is TGTGCCACCAGCAGAGATTTTAGTGATCAGCCCCAGCATTTT.